This T cell receptor (beta chain) emerged from a study of T cells in localized non-small cell lung cancer. V dropped 5 bases and J dropped 7; count of bases not matched to a gene: 7. Germline CDR1 is MNHGY and CDR2 is SAAAGT. There are 14 residues in the CDR3. On this clone itself: Its antigen remains unknown.

Measured with immunoSEQ multiplex PCR; TCRdb has only the in-frame clones, and not every one. The sample has under 5,500 clones; 25% to 40% are singletons. Study-level findings and limits: Uninvolved adjacent lung had more T cell clonality than any other tissue, topping tumor. Increased T cell density in blood showed an association with longer overall survival.

The clonotype was recovered from a woman aged 35-70 years with stage II squamous cell lung carcinoma. Sequencing used lung tumor tissue, obtained before any cancer treatment. The chain links TRBV6-8 to TRBJ2-7; 11 bases line up with TRBD1. CDR3: CASSPGTGGQEQYF. Written as DNA, the CDR3 is TGTGCCAGCAGTCCCGGGACAGGGGGTCAAGAGCAGTACTTC.